This TCR beta chain stems from a study of cytomegalovirus exposure and HLA in healthy donors (dated 2017 in TCRdb). For context, the study as a whole: An earlier analysis of about 560 of the donors reported approximately 300 Gb of sequence data and some 110 million unique TCR beta sequences obtained from 150 million to 200 million T cells. Besides the first cohort of hundreds of subjects, a separate validation cohort made up of 120 or so different subjects was used. The number of donors typed differed by locus, with roughly 620-630 for A, B, C, DRB1 and DQB1, around 560 for DQA1, 606 for DPA1, and roughly 450 for DPB1. Every discovery cohort repertoire had been produced on one sequencing platform. Among the roughly 380 genotyped donors, more than 70% belonged to the genetic ancestry cluster associated with self-reported Caucasian donors. HLA typing covered class I and class II loci at four-digit resolution. Using immunosequencing, the study profiled T cell repertoires from 666 subjects and related those repertoires to cytomegalovirus serostatus. Among about 410 genotyped donors of the cohort, an average of around 250,000 unique TCR beta nucleotide sequences was sequenced per donor, of which about 18% were non-productive. In the later analysis, no new phenotypic data were used to find candidate immune exposures; instead, reliance was placed on TCR beta sequences and their occurrence across donors. A later genetic analysis used genome-wide SNP genotypes for about three fifths of the 666 donors, treating that subset as a discovery cohort. To study patterns of TCR occurrence, a later analysis re-analyzed previously published TCR beta repertoires from around 700 donors and added high-resolution HLA genotyping. In an earlier analysis of a few hundred of the donors, high-throughput TCR beta sequencing was used to judge whether each TCR beta V gene segment behaved as functional or pseudogenic. Around 320 gigabases of sequencing data and approximately 84 million unique TCR sequences were included in an early release covering over 600 HLA-typed donors. Donor age, sex, ethnicity and CMV serostatus were compiled together with the repertoire data. The study aimed to test whether cataloging public T cell receptors could reveal signatures of past pathogen exposure. Roughly 5 DR-DQ haplotypes were handled as single units for association and clustering, since linkage in the cohort was strong. To predict cytomegalovirus infection status, the study combined high-throughput TCR immunosequencing, statistical association of individual TCRs with disease status, and machine learning.

What the research found in general, with its limitations: Linkage disequilibrium might explain the correlated functional status among segregating V segments, but an unknown experimental factor could not be ruled out. Assigning TCR associations to individual alleles was difficult when HLA alleles, especially DR and DQ, strongly co-occurred. Most TCR sequences were seen in very few donors, while some public TCRs were found in many individuals. In vitro tests confirmed that three of the cytomegalovirus-associated TCR beta chains recognize cytomegalovirus antigens. CMV serostatus was the only immune exposure information available for the cohort. Most CMV-associated TCR beta chains appeared to be HLA-restricted in a later analysis, and the HLA associations seemed to be driven largely by CMV exposure. A later genetic analysis associated a missense DCLRE1C variant with V-gene and J-gene trimming of TCR beta chains, and an independent cohort replicated the association. A cluster of highly shared sequence variants was judged likely to represent a technical artifact of the sequencing pipeline. A further reported finding was that TCR beta sequences accurately predicted the HLA-A and HLA-B alleles for most subjects in the first cohort. The cohort was sequenced for TCR beta chains only, and without alpha or paired-chain data the features that could be detected were limited. Compared with equally common non-associated chains, HLA-associated TCR beta chains in a later analysis were more clonally expanded and had lower generation probabilities. Because the 87-base-pair reads could not distinguish some IMGT-functional V segments, including TRBV6-2 and TRBV6-3, those segments were excluded. Sequencing depth was assumed to be roughly uniform across donors in the presence/absence analyses, though that assumption may not hold. In a later analysis, TCR association rates were found to vary across HLA loci, with the most associated TCRs seen for DRB1 alleles and the fewest for HLA-C alleles. The authors suggested that the approach could potentially be extended to other disease states and immunological phenotypes. Because HLA typing was missing for some donors at each locus, association tests included only the typed subset. At a false discovery rate of 0.05, a later analysis linked 16,000 or so TCR beta sequences to specific HLA alleles. In a later analysis, several top co-occurrence clusters were reported to appear linked to parvovirus B19, influenza, CMV and Epstein-Barr virus. Broadly in line with IMGT annotations, most TCR beta V segments showed up in productive rearrangements about 87% or about 30% of the time in an earlier analysis of around 600 of the donors. About 15 rarely observed V segments, including chromosome 9 orphons, were excluded from the earlier analysis of some 590 of the donors because counts were too low. The study gave a list of about 170 TCR beta chains associated with cytomegalovirus. The classifier was reported to diagnose cytomegalovirus status with high specificity and sensitivity in both the original cohort and the validation cohort. In a later genetic analysis, fewer N-insertions in productive TCRs were reported among donors in an Asian-associated ancestry cluster than the roughly 710-donor mean.

From its cysteine to its phenylalanine, the CDR3 spans 14 amino acids. Only the CDR3 DNA is retained, 42 bases long and in frame from the first base. The CDR1 and CDR2 encoded by the germline V gene (reference sequence) are SGHNT and YYREEE. The V end loses 2 bases and the J end loses 1 base, and a stretch of 9 bases separates them. Library preparation employed the immunoSEQ multiplex PCR assay. A mixture of 60 forward primers for TCR Vbeta segments and 13 reverse primers for TCR Jbeta segments was used in the multiplex PCR. The CDR3 region of rearranged TCR beta genes was amplified from genomic DNA by a multiplex PCR assay. The amplified TCR beta libraries were sequenced on the Illumina HiSeq System as 87-base-pair reads. On the study's bioinformatics: In a later analysis, tens of millions of unique TCR beta chains were counted across the 666 repertoires, and around 11 million of these chains were shared by at least two donors. A nearest-neighbor algorithm error-corrected the raw reads and collapsed the reads into unique sequences, merging closely related sequences to remove PCR and sequencing errors. To assign V, D and J gene segments, CDR3 sequences were aligned to IMGT reference sequences. Each retained sequence needed at least a six-nucleotide match to both a V gene segment and a J gene segment. A rearrangement counted as productive if the CDR3 had no stop codons and remained in frame with V and J, and every other rearrangement counted as non-productive. CDR3 was defined according to IMGT convention as the region running from the second conserved V-encoded cysteine to the conserved J-encoded phenylalanine. Sequences without an unambiguous match to a single V gene segment were excluded from the earlier analysis of almost 600 of the donors. In an earlier analysis of about 590 of the donors, a V segment was called functional when productive rearrangements were above 56.7%, and segregating when the standard deviation between donors exceeded 5%. To diagnose cytomegalovirus status from the catalog of TCR beta chain sequences, a statistical classification framework was built. In a later analysis, TCR nucleotide sequences were compared against IMGT/GENE-DB human TR gene sequences so that V and J genes could be assigned. The TCRdist pipeline was used in a later analysis to assign CDR3 sequences and most-parsimonious VDJ recombination scenarios. In a later analysis, each TCR beta chain was defined by its CDR3 amino acid sequence together with its V-gene family, and reads lacking a unique V-gene family were excluded. In a later analysis, fewer than 600 highly shared, low-generation-probability nucleotide sequences were removed to address suspected cross-contamination and a sequencing artifact. In a later analysis, a clonal expansion index for each public chain was calculated from normalized within-repertoire ranks of inferred template counts. Generation probabilities in a later analysis came from a VDJ recombination model fitted to out-of-frame rearrangements, and those results were checked against IGoR. Hypergeometric tests were used in a later analysis to score TCR-TCR, TCR-HLA and TCR-CMV co-occurrence, with a repertoire-size bias correction applied to the TCR pairs. False discovery rates were estimated in a later analysis by permuting HLA or CMV assignments 20 times. In a later analysis, co-occurring TCRs were grouped with DBSCAN, and TCRdist sequence similarity was added when clustering was performed within HLA-allele-positive subsets. Co-occurrence clustering excluded repertoires with fewer than 30,000 or more than 120,000 public chains, plus five with anomalous nucleotide sharing. As stored in TCRdb, this immuneACCESS dataset retains in-frame rearrangements with V and J assigned. A fraction of the clones does not appear; measured against another copy, unresolved V genes explain less than half of the discrepancy, and the remainder lacks a known reason. That table supplies the V and J calls and clone size; D and trimming were determined from the DNA. This sample has some 120,000 clones in its table, and approximately 70% of those were observed once. Of the sample, approximately 0.9% is held by the ten largest clones.

A word on this clone: Its antigen has not been determined. Base-call qualities are not available, and no considerably larger clone is one nucleotide away. The same CDR3 arises from other DNA sequences in this sample as well.

The cohort was made up of roughly 670 healthy bone marrow donors. All cohort members were sampled while nominally healthy, although unrecorded immune exposures were likely present. The donor was CMV seronegative and was included in the group of hundreds of seronegative cohort members. Each donor provided a peripheral blood sample, and peripheral blood mononuclear cells were used for TCR beta sequencing. The Qiagen DNeasy Blood Extraction Kit was used to extract genomic DNA from the blood cell samples. The sequence came from a woman younger than 45 in good health and CMV-seronegative. The material sequenced was PBMCs. Recombination linked TRBV5-4 to TRBJ1-1; no confident D gene assignment can be made. The DNA sequence is given as TGTGCCAGCAGCTTTCGGGGAGGGAACACTGAAGCTTTCTTT. Its protein reads: CASSFRGGNTEAFF.